The next 27 T cell receptor beta chains were all read from a single sample in a study of T cell changes during pregnancy in multiple sclerosis. The table came from immunoSEQ multiplex PCR; TCRdb's copy has only in-frame clones and leaves some out. Among fewer than 45,000 clones listed, almost 95% were seen once. The sample was CD8+ T cells from peripheral blood mononuclear cells, taken in the third trimester of pregnancy. The receptors shown here come from a female donor with multiple sclerosis, enrolled in a pregnancy study.

The chain is built from TRBV28 and TRBJ2-5; 8 nucleotides match TRBD1. Per germline, CDR1 MDHEN and CDR2 SYDVKM. The junction had 7 bases not matched to a gene; V was cut back by 3 bases and J by 1 base. This CDR3 has 16 amino acids. CDR3 protein: CASSFIGGQAQETQYF. The CDR3, as DNA: TGTGCCAGCAGTTTTATTGGGGGACAGGCCCAAGAGACCCAGTACTTC.

This chain uses TRBV27 with TRBJ2-1; D not resolved. Deletions cut 5 bases from V and 6 bases from J, with 8 bases between. The CDR3 runs to 12 residues. CDR1 and CDR2 from the germline V gene are MNHEY and SMNVEV (reference sequence). In DNA form, the CDR3 reads TGTGCCAGCAGTCCCTACGGCAATGAGCAGTTCTTC. It is translated as CASSPYGNEQFF.

The chain is built from TRBV6-5 and TRBJ2-2; 8 bases fit TRBD2. The CDR3 runs 14 residues. V shed 2 bases and J 4 bases; nucleotides not matched to a gene: 0. Germline assignment: CDR1 MNHEY and CDR2 SVGAGI. The CDR3 DNA follows: TGTGCCAGCAGTTACCTAGCGGGCACCGGGGAGCTGTTTTTT. Amino acid sequence: CASSYLAGTGELFF.

V and J are TRBV28 and TRBJ2-7, with D unresolved. Between the trimmed V and J ends, which lost 3 bases and 5 bases, there was a span of 17 bases. The CDR3 covers 15 residues. The germline V gene has CDR1 MDHEN and CDR2 SYDVKM. The CDR3, as DNA: TGTGCCAGCAGTTTTCCGCAGGTGGCCACCCACGAGCAGTACTTC. Translated: CASSFPQVATHEQYF.

The chain joins TRBV19 to TRBJ2-1; TRBD2 might be the D (6 bases). The CDR3 contains 12 residues. Trimming pared 3 bases from V and 9 bases from J, leaving 9 bases between. Germline V lookup: CDR1 LNHDA, CDR2 SQIVND (reference sequence). CDR3 sequence reads: CASSIGGTEQFF. DNA for the CDR3: TGTGCCAGTAGTATTGGAGGGACTGAGCAGTTCTTC.

The chain is built from TRBV19 and TRBJ2-1, with 14 bases matching TRBD2. V lost 3 bases and J lost 8; bases outside the gene matches: 3. The CDR3 spans 15 residues. From germline, CDR1 is LNHDA and CDR2 SQIVND (reference sequence). Here the CDR3 DNA reads TGTGCCAGTAGTATGGGGACTAGCGGGAGTCATGAGCAGTTCTTC. Encoded protein: CASSMGTSGSHEQFF.

The rearrangement links TRBV6-5 to TRBJ1-2; possible D gene TRBD1, 5 bases. Germline lookup yields CDR1 MNHEY and CDR2 SVGAGI. The CDR3 is 14 amino acids. Trimming removed 6 bases from V and 1 base from J, with 12 bases in between. DNA of the CDR3: TGTGCCAGCAGCGGCGGGGGACTTAACTATGGCTACACCTTC. This translates into CASSGGGLNYGYTF.

The chain carries TRBV7-8 and TRBJ2-3; 8 bases line up with TRBD1. The CDR3 extends over 13 amino acids. Germline CDR1 SGHVS, CDR2 FQNEAQ. The ends lost 0 bases at V and 13 bases at J; junction bases unmatched: 6. CDR3 in amino acids: CASSLAKTGVEYF. Written as DNA, the CDR3 is TGTGCCAGCAGCTTAGCAAAGACAGGGGTGGAGTATTTT.

V and J are TRBV28 and TRBJ2-1; 10 positions match TRBD2. The CDR3 has 17 amino acids. Germline V gives CDR1 MDHEN, CDR2 SYDVKM. Trimming took 4 bases from V and 7 from J; bases not matched to a gene: 13. The CDR3 loop reads CASSWGGAGGPSNEQFF. CDR3 sequence (DNA): TGTGCCAGCAGTTGGGGTGGAGCGGGAGGGCCCTCGAATGAGCAGTTCTTC.

This rearrangement joins TRBV27 to TRBJ1-4, with D perhaps TRBD1 (5 bases). The CDR3 consists of 14 residues. Germline V gene lookup returns CDR1 MNHEY and CDR2 SMNVEV (reference sequence). The ends were cut back, 3 bases at V and 7 bases at J, with 12 bases in the middle. As DNA, the CDR3 is TGTGCCAGCAGTTTTTGGGGGGGGAGTGAAAAACTGTTTTTT. This gives the protein CASSFWGGSEKLFF.

This clone was detected once. V gene TRBV4-2 combines with J gene TRBJ2-1; maybe TRBD2 (7 bases). V was clipped by 0 bases and J by 6 bases, with 24 bases between them. CDR3 length: 19 amino acids. Germline V CDR1 and CDR2: LGHNA, YNFKEQ. The CDR3 protein is CASSQDLGAWGGLVNEQFF. The CDR3, as DNA: TGTGCCAGCAGCCAAGATTTGGGGGCCTGGGGAGGGTTGGTCAATGAGCAGTTCTTC.

The rearrangement joins TRBV19 to TRBJ2-1; 9 nucleotides agree with TRBD2. The CDR3 extends over 17 amino acids. Per germline, CDR1 LNHDA and CDR2 SQIVND (reference sequence). The V gene end was trimmed by 8 bases and the J gene end by 1 base; junction bases not matched to a gene: 12. The CDR3 sequence is CASGGSGSPNSYNEQFF. The CDR3 region has the DNA TGTGCCAGTGGGGGTAGCGGGAGTCCGAATTCCTACAATGAGCAGTTCTTC.

This chain joins TRBV10-3 and TRBJ2-7; maybe TRBD2 (6 bases). This CDR3 is built from 12 residues. The V end lost 11 bases, the J end lost 0 bases, and 11 bases lay between the germline ends. CDR1 ENHRY and CDR2 SYGVKD come from the germline V gene. CDR3: CASGGASYEQYF. CDR3 in DNA: TGTGCCTCCGGGGGAGCCTCCTACGAGCAGTACTTC.

V and J are TRBV6-5 and TRBJ2-1; 7 positions agree with TRBD2. Germline trimming cut 0 bases from V and 12 bases from J; bases unmatched to any gene: 2. Germline values: CDR1 MNHEY, CDR2 SVGAGI. The CDR3 contains 12 residues. Here the CDR3 reads CASSYSGGRQFF. The CDR3 coding sequence is TGTGCCAGCAGTTACTCGGGAGGGCGGCAGTTCTTC.

V and J are TRBV29-1 and TRBJ2-7; the D is unclear. V lost 2 bases and J 3 bases, leaving 11 bases between the germline ends. Germline CDR1 reads SQVTM; CDR2 reads ANQGSEA. CDR3 length: 13 residues. CDR3 residues: CSVESQENYEQYF. The CDR3 DNA follows: TGCAGCGTTGAAAGTCAGGAAAACTACGAGCAGTACTTC.

The chain has TRBV27 and TRBJ2-1; the match to TRBD1 covers 9 bases. The V segment lost 5 bases and the J segment 6 bases; nucleotides outside the gene matches: 11. The CDR3 extends over 16 amino acids. Germline assignment: CDR1 MNHEY and CDR2 SMNVEV (reference sequence). The chain's CDR3 is CASSPGTGIMGNEQFF. In nucleotides, the CDR3 is TGTGCCAGCAGTCCGGGGACAGGGATAATGGGCAATGAGCAGTTCTTC.

The chain is built from TRBV16 and TRBJ2-1; maybe TRBD2 (6 bases). Looked up from germline, CDR1 is KGHSY and CDR2 is FQNENV. The CDR3 has 14 amino acids. Trimming pared 3 bases from V and 7 bases from J, leaving 13 bases between. In DNA, the CDR3 is TGTGCCAGCAGCCATGGCGGGATGGGTAATGAGCAGTTCTTC. This translates into CASSHGGMGNEQFF.

The chain couples TRBV6-6 to TRBJ1-2; 7 bases match TRBD1. Germline CDR1 reads MNHNY; CDR2 reads SVGAGI (reference sequence). The CDR3 has 14 residues. Unmatched junction bases numbered 10, after V lost 8 bases and J lost 4 bases. The CDR3 nucleotides read TGTGCCAGCGAGGAGCCGGGACAGCCCTATGGCTACACCTTC. It specifies CASEEPGQPYGYTF.

The CDR3 DNA sequence: TGTGCCAGCAGCTTGGAGTGGGGGACTTGGTTTTTACAGTTCTTC. It yields the protein CASSLEWGTWFLQFF. The J gene is TRBJ2-1, the V gene TRBV5-5; a possible D gene is TRBD2 (6 bases). Germline CDR1 and CDR2: SGHKS and YYEKEE (reference sequence). This CDR3 is built from 15 residues. V was trimmed by 0 bases and J by 13 bases, leaving 20 bases between them.

The rearrangement joins TRBV15 to TRBJ2-7; TRBD2 matches at 7 bases. Trimming removed 3 bases from V and 6 bases from J; junction bases left unmatched: 11. CDR1 and CDR2 from the germline V gene are LNHNV and YYDKDF (reference sequence). This CDR3 is built from 15 residues. The DNA of the CDR3 is TGTGCCACCAGCAGCCCCCTGGGAGGGTTTAGCGAGCAGTACTTC. It is translated as CATSSPLGGFSEQYF.

There are a few counts of this clone. The chain has TRBV25-1 and TRBJ2-7; perhaps TRBD1 as D (5 bases). Germline V gives CDR1 MGHDK, CDR2 SYGVNS. The CDR3 has 15 residues. Between the trimmed V and J ends, which lost 6 bases and 0 bases, there was a span of 15 bases. CDR3 protein: CASSLRQKNSYEQYF. In DNA, the CDR3 is TGTGCCAGCAGCCTCAGACAGAAAAACTCCTACGAGCAGTACTTC.

The genes are TRBV27 and TRBJ2-7, with TRBD2 matching over 7 bases. Germline assignment: CDR1 MNHEY and CDR2 SMNVEV (reference sequence). The CDR3 is made up of 14 amino acids. After removal of 5 bases from V and 1 base from J, the junction contained 5 bases not matched to a gene. The CDR3 sequence is CASSPQGGSYEQYF. In DNA form, the CDR3 reads TGTGCCAGCAGTCCCCAGGGAGGGTCCTACGAGCAGTACTTC.

V is TRBV2 and J is TRBJ2-2, with 7 bases that match TRBD2. The CDR3 extends over 14 amino acids. Germline-derived CDR1 and CDR2 are SNHLY and FYNNEI. The ends lost 7 bases at V and 4 bases at J; junction bases unmatched: 6. The CDR3 reads CASTGRLGTGELFF. The CDR3 region has the DNA TGTGCCAGCACCGGGAGGCTCGGCACCGGGGAGCTGTTTTTT.

The gene calls are TRBV4-1 and TRBJ2-2; 12 bases match TRBD1. The CDR3 runs to 19 residues. V shed 4 bases and J 2 bases; nucleotides not matched to a gene: 11. In germline, CDR1 is MGHRA, CDR2 YSYEKL. The CDR3 loop reads CASSRPPGTGGLNTGELFF. The CDR3 nucleotides read TGCGCCAGCAGCCGACCTCCCGGGACAGGGGGCCTCAACACCGGGGAGCTGTTTTTT.

J is TRBJ2-2 and V is TRBV18, with D perhaps TRBD2 (5 bases). V was trimmed by 1 base and J by 1 base, leaving 13 bases between them. Germline V gene sequence: CDR1 KGHSH, CDR2 LQKENI. CDR3 length: 17 residues. CDR3 residues: CASSPREYSLNTGELFF. CDR3 coding DNA: TGTGCCAGCTCACCACGGGAGTACAGCTTGAACACCGGGGAGCTGTTTTTT.

The rearrangement links TRBV5-1 to TRBJ2-7; D is possibly TRBD2 (6 bases). Germline CDR1 and CDR2: SGHRS and YFSETQ. V gave up 4 bases and J gave up 1 base, with 24 bases separating them. The CDR3 extends over 18 amino acids. In nucleotides, the CDR3 is TGCGCCAGCAGCCTGTTCTCCCTGTCGACGGGAGCGTCCTACGAGCAGTACTTC. This sequence encodes CASSLFSLSTGASYEQYF.

CDR3 coding DNA: TGTGCCAGCAGTGAATTTGGTCTCAACTTATACAATGAGCAGTTCTTC. This encodes CASSEFGLNLYNEQFF. The V call is TRBV6-1, the J call TRBJ2-1, with unresolved D. Trimming removed 2 bases at V and 4 bases at J, with 15 bases between. The CDR3 is 16 amino acids. CDR1 and CDR2 (germline): MNHNS, SASEGT.